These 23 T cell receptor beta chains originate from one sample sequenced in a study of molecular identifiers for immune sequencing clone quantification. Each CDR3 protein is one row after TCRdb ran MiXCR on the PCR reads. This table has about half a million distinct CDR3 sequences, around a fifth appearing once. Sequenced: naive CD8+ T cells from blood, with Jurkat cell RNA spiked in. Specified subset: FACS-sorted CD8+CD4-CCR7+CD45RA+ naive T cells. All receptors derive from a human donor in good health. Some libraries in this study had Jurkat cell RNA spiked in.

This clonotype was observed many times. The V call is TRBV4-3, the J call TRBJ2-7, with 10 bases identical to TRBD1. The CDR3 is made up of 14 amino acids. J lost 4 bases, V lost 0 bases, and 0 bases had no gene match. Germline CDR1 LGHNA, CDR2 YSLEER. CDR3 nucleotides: TGCGCCAGCAGCCAAGAGGACAGGGGGTACGAGCAGTACTTC. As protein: CASSQEDRGYEQYF.

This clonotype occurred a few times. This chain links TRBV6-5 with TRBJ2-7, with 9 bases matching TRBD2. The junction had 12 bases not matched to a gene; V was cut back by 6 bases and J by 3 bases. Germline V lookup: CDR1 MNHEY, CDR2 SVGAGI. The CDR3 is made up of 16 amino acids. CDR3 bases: TGTGCCAGCAGCAAACATACTAGCGGGCGCTACTACGAGCAGTACTTC. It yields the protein CASSKHTSGRYYEQYF.

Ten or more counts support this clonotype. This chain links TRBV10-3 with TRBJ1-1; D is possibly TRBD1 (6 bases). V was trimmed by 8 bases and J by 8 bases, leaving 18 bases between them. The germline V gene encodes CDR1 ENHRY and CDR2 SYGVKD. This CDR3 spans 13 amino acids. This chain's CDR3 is CAIRPGALPEAFF. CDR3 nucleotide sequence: TGTGCCATCCGGCCAGGGGCGCTGCCAGAAGCTTTCTTT.

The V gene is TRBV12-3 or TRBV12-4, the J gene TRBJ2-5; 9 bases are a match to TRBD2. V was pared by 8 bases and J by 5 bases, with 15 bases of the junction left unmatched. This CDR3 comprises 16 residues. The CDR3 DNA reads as TGTGCCAGCCGCAACGATTCTAGCGGGGCAACGGAGACCCAGTACTTC. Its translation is CASRNDSSGATETQYF.

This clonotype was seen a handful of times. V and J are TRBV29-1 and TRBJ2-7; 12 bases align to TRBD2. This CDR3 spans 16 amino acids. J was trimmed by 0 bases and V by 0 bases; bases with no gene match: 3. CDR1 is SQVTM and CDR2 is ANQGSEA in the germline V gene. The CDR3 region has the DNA TGCAGCGTTGAAGAAGGGACTAGCGGGTTCTCCTACGAGCAGTACTTC. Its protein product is CSVEEGTSGFSYEQYF.

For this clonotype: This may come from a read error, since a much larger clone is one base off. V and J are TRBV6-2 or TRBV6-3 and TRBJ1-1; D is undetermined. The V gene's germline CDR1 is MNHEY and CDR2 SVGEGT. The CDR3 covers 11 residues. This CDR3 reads CASSYSERASF. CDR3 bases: TGTGCCAGCAGTTACTCCGAAAGAGCTTCCTTT.

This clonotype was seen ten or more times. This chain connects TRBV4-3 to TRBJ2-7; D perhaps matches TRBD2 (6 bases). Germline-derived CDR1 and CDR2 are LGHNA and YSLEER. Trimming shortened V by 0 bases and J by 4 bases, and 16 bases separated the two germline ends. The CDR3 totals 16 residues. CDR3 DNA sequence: TGCGCCAGCAGCCAAGATGGCAGGGAGGTGAGGTACGAGCAGTACTTC. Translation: CASSQDGREVRYEQYF.

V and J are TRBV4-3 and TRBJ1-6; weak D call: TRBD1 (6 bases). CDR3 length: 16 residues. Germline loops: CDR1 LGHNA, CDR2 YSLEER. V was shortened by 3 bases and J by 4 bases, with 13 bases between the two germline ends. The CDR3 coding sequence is TGCGCCAGCAGCCAGGACCGACAGGCGTATAATTCACCCCTCCACTTT. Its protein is CASSQDRQAYNSPLHF.

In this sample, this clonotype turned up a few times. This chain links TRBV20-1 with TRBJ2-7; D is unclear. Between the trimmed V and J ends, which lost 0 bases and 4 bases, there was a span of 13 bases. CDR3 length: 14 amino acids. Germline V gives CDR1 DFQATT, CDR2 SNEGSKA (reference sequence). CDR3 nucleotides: TGCAGTGCTAGAGATCAAGGCCGCAATTACGAGCAGTACTTC. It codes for CSARDQGRNYEQYF.

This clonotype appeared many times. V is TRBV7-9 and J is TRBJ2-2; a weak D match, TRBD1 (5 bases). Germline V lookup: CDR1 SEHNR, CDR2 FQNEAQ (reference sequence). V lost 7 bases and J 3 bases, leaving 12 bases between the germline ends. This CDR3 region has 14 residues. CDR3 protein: CASNQQGDTGELFF. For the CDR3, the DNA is TGTGCCAGCAACCAACAAGGGGACACCGGGGAGCTGTTTTTT.

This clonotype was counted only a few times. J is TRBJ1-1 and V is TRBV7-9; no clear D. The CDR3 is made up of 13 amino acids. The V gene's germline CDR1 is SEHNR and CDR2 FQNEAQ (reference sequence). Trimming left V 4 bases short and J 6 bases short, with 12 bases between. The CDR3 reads CASSYENWAEAFF. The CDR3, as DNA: TGTGCCAGCAGCTACGAGAATTGGGCTGAAGCTTTCTTT.

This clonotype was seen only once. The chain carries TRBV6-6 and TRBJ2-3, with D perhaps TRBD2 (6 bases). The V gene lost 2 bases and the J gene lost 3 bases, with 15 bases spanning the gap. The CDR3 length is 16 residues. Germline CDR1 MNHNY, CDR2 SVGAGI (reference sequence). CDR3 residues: CASSYTGTGYTDTQYF. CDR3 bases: TGTGCCAGCAGTTACACCGGGACTGGTTATACAGATACGCAGTATTTT.

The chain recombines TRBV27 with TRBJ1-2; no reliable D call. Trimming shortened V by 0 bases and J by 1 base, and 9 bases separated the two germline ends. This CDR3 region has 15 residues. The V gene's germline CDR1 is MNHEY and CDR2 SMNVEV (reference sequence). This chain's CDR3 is CASSLSRTGNYGYTF. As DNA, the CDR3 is TGTGCCAGCAGTTTATCGCGGACCGGTAACTATGGCTACACCTTC.

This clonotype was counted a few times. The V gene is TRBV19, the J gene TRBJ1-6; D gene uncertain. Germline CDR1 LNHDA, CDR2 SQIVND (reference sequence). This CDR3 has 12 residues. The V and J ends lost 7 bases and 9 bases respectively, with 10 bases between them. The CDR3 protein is CASNYASSPLHF. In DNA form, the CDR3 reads TGTGCCAGTAATTACGCGAGTTCACCCCTCCACTTT.

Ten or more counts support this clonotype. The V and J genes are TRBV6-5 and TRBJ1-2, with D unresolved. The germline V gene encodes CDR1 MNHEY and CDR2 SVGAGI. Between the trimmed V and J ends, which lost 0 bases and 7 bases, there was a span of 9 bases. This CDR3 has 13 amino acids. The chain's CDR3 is CASSYSKARGYTF. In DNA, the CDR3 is TGTGCCAGCAGTTACTCGAAGGCACGTGGCTACACCTTC.

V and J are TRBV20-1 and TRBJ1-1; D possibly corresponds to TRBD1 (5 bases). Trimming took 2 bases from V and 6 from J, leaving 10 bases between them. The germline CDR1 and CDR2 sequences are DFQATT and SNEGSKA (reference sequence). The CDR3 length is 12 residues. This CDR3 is CSARTLGAEAFF. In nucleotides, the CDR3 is TGCAGTGCTAGAACGCTGGGGGCTGAAGCTTTCTTT.

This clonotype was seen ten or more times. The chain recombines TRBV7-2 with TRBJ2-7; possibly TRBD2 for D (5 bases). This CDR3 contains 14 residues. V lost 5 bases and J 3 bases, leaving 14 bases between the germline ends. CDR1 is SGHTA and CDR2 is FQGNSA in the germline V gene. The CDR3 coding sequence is TGTGCCAGCAGCCCCCAGGACTCCGACTACGAGCAGTACTTC. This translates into CASSPQDSDYEQYF.

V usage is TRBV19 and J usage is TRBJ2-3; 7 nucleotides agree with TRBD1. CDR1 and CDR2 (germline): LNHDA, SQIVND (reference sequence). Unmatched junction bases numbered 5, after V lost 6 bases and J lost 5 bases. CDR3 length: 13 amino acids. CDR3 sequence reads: CASSDRARDTQYF. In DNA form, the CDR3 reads TGTGCCAGTAGCGACAGGGCCCGAGATACGCAGTATTTT.

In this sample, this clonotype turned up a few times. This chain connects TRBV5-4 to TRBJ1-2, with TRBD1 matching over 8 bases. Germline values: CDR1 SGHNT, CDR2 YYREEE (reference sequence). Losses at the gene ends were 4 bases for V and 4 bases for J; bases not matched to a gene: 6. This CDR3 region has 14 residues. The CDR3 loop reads CASSIGQGAYGYTF. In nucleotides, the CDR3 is TGTGCCAGCAGCATAGGACAGGGCGCCTATGGCTACACCTTC.

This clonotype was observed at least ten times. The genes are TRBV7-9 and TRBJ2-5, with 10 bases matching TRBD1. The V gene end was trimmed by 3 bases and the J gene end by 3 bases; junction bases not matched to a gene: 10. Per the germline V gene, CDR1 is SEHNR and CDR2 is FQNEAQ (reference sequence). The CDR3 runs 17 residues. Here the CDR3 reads CASSLAPGQGFEETQYF. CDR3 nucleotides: TGTGCCAGCAGCTTGGCGCCGGGACAGGGGTTTGAAGAGACCCAGTACTTC.

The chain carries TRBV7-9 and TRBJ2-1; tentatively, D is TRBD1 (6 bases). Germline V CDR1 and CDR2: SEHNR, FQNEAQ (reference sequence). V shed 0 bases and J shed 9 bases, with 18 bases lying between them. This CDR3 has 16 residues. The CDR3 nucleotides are TGTGCCAGCAGCTTAGCCGGGGTCACAGGGAAGGCTGAGCAGTTCTTC. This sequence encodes CASSLAGVTGKAEQFF.

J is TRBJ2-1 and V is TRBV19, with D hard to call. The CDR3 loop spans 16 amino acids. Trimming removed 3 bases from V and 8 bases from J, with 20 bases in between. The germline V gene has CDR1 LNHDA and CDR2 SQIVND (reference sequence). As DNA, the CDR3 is TGTGCCAGTAGTATTACACGGCTGGGTGCCGACGATGAGCAGTTCTTC. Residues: CASSITRLGADDEQFF.

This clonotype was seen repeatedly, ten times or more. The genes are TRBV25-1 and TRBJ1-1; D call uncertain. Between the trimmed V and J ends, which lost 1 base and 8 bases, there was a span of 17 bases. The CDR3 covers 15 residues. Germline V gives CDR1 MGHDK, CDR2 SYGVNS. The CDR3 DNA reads TGTGCCAGCAGTGAATGGTACAGAGGGCAGGAAGAAGCTTTCTTT. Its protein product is CASSEWYRGQEEAFF.